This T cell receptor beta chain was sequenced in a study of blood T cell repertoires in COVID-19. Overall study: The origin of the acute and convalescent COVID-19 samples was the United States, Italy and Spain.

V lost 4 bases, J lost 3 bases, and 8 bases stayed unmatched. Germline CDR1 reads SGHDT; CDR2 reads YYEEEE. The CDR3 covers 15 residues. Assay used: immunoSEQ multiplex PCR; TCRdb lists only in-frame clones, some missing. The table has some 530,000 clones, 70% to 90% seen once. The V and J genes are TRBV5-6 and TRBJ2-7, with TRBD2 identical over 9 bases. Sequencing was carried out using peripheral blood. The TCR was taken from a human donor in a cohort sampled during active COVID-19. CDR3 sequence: CASSEWTSAYYEQYF. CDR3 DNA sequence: TGTGCCAGCAGCGAATGGACTAGCGCCTACTACGAGCAGTACTTC.